The 8 T cell receptor beta chains below come from one sample, sequenced in a study of beta chain features in type 1 diabetes. The study reverse transcribed the entire isolated RNA, so it sequenced expressed TCRB transcripts. Sequencing was performed with immunoSEQ multiplex PCR; in TCRdb, only in-frame clones are kept and a portion is missing. The table shows over 500,000 clones, with around 15% occurring only once. The sequenced sample consisted of naive CD4+ T cells from blood. The receptors come from a man aged 18 to 29 in good health.

The sample holds one count of this clone. Here the CDR3 reads CAIAGPANTGELFF. The DNA of the CDR3 is TGTGCCATCGCTGGGCCTGCGAACACCGGGGAGCTGTTTTTT. This chain joins TRBV10-3 and TRBJ2-2; D not certain. The CDR3 consists of 14 residues. The germline V gene encodes CDR1 ENHRY and CDR2 SYGVKD. Trimming stripped 8 bases from V and 0 bases from J, with 10 bases between.

This clone was detected once. V usage is TRBV25-1 and J usage is TRBJ2-3, with unresolved D. The J call may be in error: the DNA end matches TRBJ2-5 better. The V gene's germline CDR1 is MGHDK and CDR2 SYGVNS. The length of the CDR3 is 14 residues. The CDR3 loop is CASSESPSSVTQYF. The CDR3 DNA reads TGTGCCAGCAGTGAATCTCCCTCCTCGGTGACCCAGTACTTC.

The chain recombines TRBV9 with TRBJ2-7, with 9 positions matching TRBD2. In germline, CDR1 is SGDLS, CDR2 YYNGEE. V was clipped by 2 bases and J by 4 bases; unmatched bases: 4. The CDR3 is 14 amino acids. As DNA, the CDR3 is TGTGCCAGCAGCGTTTTAGCGGGAGCTTACGAGCAGTACTTC. Protein product: CASSVLAGAYEQYF.

This clone was seen a handful of times. V gene TRBV4-3 combines with J gene TRBJ2-6; TRBD2 aligns across 11 bases. This CDR3 region has 21 residues. Germline CDR1 and CDR2: LGHNA and YSLEER. Losses at the gene ends were 3 bases for V and 0 bases for J; bases not matched to a gene: 13. The CDR3 here is CASSHVIVAGGLSSGANVLTF. The CDR3 nucleotides are TGCGCCAGCAGCCACGTAATAGTAGCGGGAGGGCTCAGCTCTGGGGCCAACGTCCTGACTTTC.

As regards this clone: The sample carries other DNA sequences with the same CDR3. The chain links TRBV7-2 to TRBJ1-5; D may be TRBD1 (5 bases). Germline lookup yields CDR1 SGHTA and CDR2 FQGNSA. With 2 bases removed from V and 4 bases from J, the gap between germline ends came to 6 bases. This CDR3 region has 13 residues. This CDR3 is CASSLWGNQPQHF. CDR3 nucleotides: TGTGCCAGCAGCTTATGGGGGAATCAGCCCCAGCATTTT.

There are a few counts of this clone. The chain links TRBV7-2 to TRBJ2-7; 12 bases align to TRBD2. Germline V lookup: CDR1 SGHTA, CDR2 FQGNSA. J lost 6 bases, V lost 3 bases, and 9 bases had no gene match. This CDR3 region has 16 residues. In nucleotides, the CDR3 is TGTGCCAGCAGCTTCGGGCTAGCGGGGGGGCCTCCCGAGCAGTACTTC. Translated, it gives CASSFGLAGGPPEQYF.

This chain links TRBV10-3 with TRBJ1-4; 11 bases are a match to TRBD1. The CDR3 spans 13 residues. V trimming: 7 bases; J trimming: 8 bases; junction bases outside the gene matches: 3. Germline CDR1 reads ENHRY; CDR2 reads SYGVKD. Here the CDR3 reads CAITGDRGEKLFF. The CDR3 DNA reads as TGTGCCATCACAGGGGACAGGGGGGAAAAACTGTTTTTT.

J is TRBJ1-1 and V is TRBV5-6; TRBD1 is a possible D gene (6 bases). V lost 1 base and J 5 bases, leaving 12 bases between the germline ends. CDR3 length equals 14 residues. Germline V gene lookup returns CDR1 SGHDT and CDR2 YYEEEE. CDR3 loop: CASSLSGTKTEAFF. CDR3 coding DNA: TGTGCCAGCAGCTTGTCCGGGACAAAAACTGAAGCTTTCTTT.